The following is a T cell receptor (beta chain) sequence with its context. What it binds is unknown. Germline CDR1 is MNHEY and CDR2 is SMNVEV (reference sequence). The CDR3 spans 15 residues. Trimming stripped 2 bases from V and 3 bases from J, with 11 bases between. The sample is drawn from a study of cytomegalovirus exposure and HLA in healthy donors. Study-level background: One earlier analysis, a look at 180 million or so T cells, found some 100 million unique TCR beta sequences.

This PCR relied on a set of 60 Vbeta primers and 13 Jbeta primers. TCRdb keeps only in-frame clones here, not all; method: immunoSEQ multiplex PCR. In the table there are approximately 160,000 clones, around 85% of which are singletons. Study outcomes and limitations: Later on, a genetic analysis was performed. It linked a missense variant in DCLRE1C with V- and J-gene trimming of TCR beta. Analysis performed later found approximately 17,000 TCR beta sequences associated with HLA alleles at 0.05 false discovery rate.

J is TRBJ2-1 and V is TRBV27; maybe TRBD2 (6 bases). The source material was PBMCs. The source is a man between 50 and 59 years old in good health and CMV-seropositive. The CDR3 DNA sequence: TGTGCCAGCAGTTTAATGAGGGGAGGCTACAATGAGCAGTTCTTC. This gives the protein CASSLMRGGYNEQFF.